The 2 T cell receptor beta chains listed next were all sequenced from one sample in a study of blood T cell repertoires in COVID-19. TCRdb's copy holds only in-frame clones and misses some; the assay was immunoSEQ multiplex PCR. The data contain 120,000 or so clones, around 74% of them singletons. Source material: peripheral blood. The receptors were gathered from a man aged 55 to 70 with acute or convalescent COVID-19.

The chain carries TRBV12-3 or TRBV12-4 and TRBJ1-4; D is uncertain. The V and J ends lost 1 base and 13 bases respectively, with 7 bases between them. CDR3 length: 11 amino acids. The CDR3 protein is CASSLGQVLFF. CDR3 DNA sequence: TGTGCCAGCAGTTTAGGGCAAGTACTGTTTTTT.

This rearrangement joins TRBV27 to TRBJ2-7; 14 bases line up with TRBD2. The V gene's germline CDR1 is MNHEY and CDR2 SMNVEV (reference sequence). This CDR3 contains 18 residues. The junction had 14 bases not matched to a gene; V was cut back by 6 bases and J by 4 bases. This CDR3 reads CASSPRPGTSGSFYEQYF. The CDR3 DNA is TGTGCCAGCAGCCCCCGTCCCGGGACTAGCGGGAGTTTTTACGAGCAGTACTTC.